This T cell receptor (beta chain) was identified in a study of cytomegalovirus exposure and HLA in healthy donors. Trimming stripped 9 bases from V and 6 bases from J, with 11 bases between. The germline V gene has CDR1 SGHTA and CDR2 FQGNSA. This CDR3 is built from 12 residues. Regarding this clone: Its cognate antigen is unknown.

Findings and limits, study-wide: An assumption of roughly uniform sequencing depth across donors underlay the presence/absence analyses.

In the PCR, 60 Vbeta and 13 Jbeta primers were used. Source study methods: The count from a later analysis was tens of millions of unique TCR beta chains, 9 million to 12 million of them shared. Only in-frame clones appear in the TCRdb table, and some are missing; sequencing was by immunoSEQ multiplex PCR. The DNA was the basis for D and trimming; V, J and clone size are from that table. The sample lists about 150,000 clones; approximately 80% were seen once. The sample comprised PBMCs. The sequence was collected from a male donor in good health and CMV-seronegative. This chain connects TRBV7-2 to TRBJ1-4, with D perhaps matching TRBD1 (5 bases). CDR3 amino acids: CARGGRDEKLFF. CDR3 coding DNA: TGTGCCAGGGGGGGAAGAGATGAAAAACTGTTTTTT.